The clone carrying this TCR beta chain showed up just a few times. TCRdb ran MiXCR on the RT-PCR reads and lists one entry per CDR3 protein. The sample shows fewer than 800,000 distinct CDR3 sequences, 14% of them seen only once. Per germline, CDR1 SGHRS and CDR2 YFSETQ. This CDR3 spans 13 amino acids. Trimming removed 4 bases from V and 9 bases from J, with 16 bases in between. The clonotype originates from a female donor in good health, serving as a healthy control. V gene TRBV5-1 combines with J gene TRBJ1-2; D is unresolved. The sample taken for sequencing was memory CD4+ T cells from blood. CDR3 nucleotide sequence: TGCGCCAGCAGCCCGGCAGGTCCCAATAGCTACACCTTC. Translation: CASSPAGPNSYTF.